The 32 T cell receptor beta chains given below trace back to one sample, sequenced in a study of blood T cell repertoires in COVID-19. Sequencing was performed with immunoSEQ multiplex PCR; in TCRdb, only in-frame clones are kept and a portion is missing. The sample lists 230,000 or so clones, over 75% occurring once. Sequenced: peripheral blood. The receptors here all came from a human donor in a cohort sampled during active COVID-19.

The rearrangement uses TRBV7-2 and TRBJ1-1, with no clear D. This CDR3 spans 14 amino acids. The V and J ends lost 2 bases and 7 bases respectively, with 14 bases between them. In germline, CDR1 is SGHTA, CDR2 FQGNSA. As DNA, the CDR3 is TGTGCCAGCAGCTTATCCCCTGGTCGGGGTGAAGCTTTCTTT. Translation: CASSLSPGRGEAFF.

This chain links TRBV5-4 with TRBJ2-2; 13 bases agree with TRBD2. The germline V gene has CDR1 SGHNT and CDR2 YYREEE (reference sequence). This CDR3 has 17 amino acids. Trimming cost V 4 bases and J 4 bases; bases outside gene matches: 7. CDR3 sequence: CASSGLAGVGGTGELFF. The CDR3 DNA reads as TGTGCCAGCAGCGGACTAGCGGGAGTAGGCGGCACCGGGGAGCTGTTTTTT.

CDR3 DNA: TGTGCCCTGTGGGGGGATAACTATGGCTACACCTTC. Amino acid sequence: CALWGDNYGYTF. This chain connects TRBV28 to TRBJ1-2, with D perhaps TRBD1 (5 bases). Trimming stripped 11 bases from V and 1 base from J, with 11 bases between. The germline gives CDR1 MDHEN, CDR2 SYDVKM. This CDR3 spans 12 amino acids.

The chain joins TRBV19 to TRBJ1-2, with TRBD1 matching over 8 bases. The CDR3 extends over 15 amino acids. Germline trimming cut 5 bases from V and 0 bases from J; bases unmatched to any gene: 5. Germline V lookup: CDR1 LNHDA, CDR2 SQIVND (reference sequence). Here the CDR3 reads CASSLRQGTNYGYTF. For the CDR3, the DNA is TGTGCCAGTAGTTTGAGACAGGGGACTAACTATGGCTACACCTTC.

The chain is built from TRBV27 and TRBJ2-4; D possibly corresponds to TRBD2 (6 bases). V lost 6 bases, J lost 4 bases, and 16 bases lay in between. The germline CDR1 and CDR2 sequences are MNHEY and SMNVEV (reference sequence). This CDR3 is built from 15 residues. The CDR3 loop reads CASSSGLLLKNIQYF. CDR3 bases: TGTGCCAGCAGCTCGGGACTGTTGCTAAAAAACATTCAGTACTTC.

A note on this clone: A single base separates this from a much larger clone, so it may be a read error. The chain carries TRBV28 and TRBJ2-7; maybe TRBD2 (6 bases). The V end was cut by 5 bases, the J end by 0 bases, with 11 bases between. Germline-derived CDR1 and CDR2 are MDHEN and SYDVKM. CDR3 size: 14 residues. This chain's CDR3 is CASSRGTDSYEQYF. The CDR3, as DNA: TGTGCCAGCAGTCGGGGGACGGACTCCTACGAGCAGTACTTC. The full variable domain, completed using reference TRBV28 and TRBJ2-7, is DVKVTQSSRYLVKRTGEKVFLECVQDMDHENMFWYRQDPGLGLRLIYFSYDVKMKEKGDIPEGYSVSREKKERFSLILESASTNQTSMYLCASSRGTDSYEQYFGPGTRLTVT.

This clone was found once. The rearrangement joins TRBV27 to TRBJ2-1; no clear D gene. Germline V lookup: CDR1 MNHEY, CDR2 SMNVEV (reference sequence). This CDR3 is built from 15 residues. V was pared by 3 bases and J by 0 bases, with 9 bases between. This CDR3 reads CASSFSANSYNEQFF. In DNA form, the CDR3 reads TGTGCCAGCAGTTTTTCAGCGAACTCCTACAATGAGCAGTTCTTC.

The chain links TRBV30 to TRBJ2-7, with 7 bases that match TRBD2. The CDR3 is 13 amino acids. CDR1 is GTSNPN, CDR2 SVGIG, per germline (reference sequence). V lost 2 bases and J lost 3; bases outside the gene matches: 4. This CDR3 is CAWSKASGYEQYF. Here the CDR3 DNA reads TGTGCCTGGAGTAAGGCTAGCGGCTACGAGCAGTACTTC.

This chain uses TRBV11-2 with TRBJ2-7, with 7 bases identical to TRBD2. Per germline, CDR1 SGHAT and CDR2 FQNNGV. V lost 6 bases to trimming and J lost 0 bases; unmatched junction nucleotides: 11. The CDR3 has 16 amino acids. In DNA, the CDR3 is TGTGCCAGCAGGAAATCGGGCGGGAGTAGCTCCTACGAGCAGTACTTC. Residues: CASRKSGGSSSYEQYF. Combining the CDR3 with reference TRBV11-2 and TRBJ2-7 gives the whole variable domain EAGVAQSPRYKIIEKRQSVAFWCNPISGHATLYWYQQILGQGPKLLIQFQNNGVVDDSQLPKDRFSAERLKGVDSTLKIQPAKLEDSAVYLCASRKSGGSSSYEQYFGPGTRLTVT.

The chain employs TRBV27 and TRBJ2-1; 11 nucleotides line up with TRBD2. The CDR3 runs 15 residues. V lost 7 bases and J lost 7; bases outside the gene matches: 9. Germline CDR1 reads MNHEY; CDR2 reads SMNVEV (reference sequence). In nucleotides, the CDR3 is TGTGCCAGCACCCGACTAGCGGGAAGTGGGAATGAGCAGTTCTTC. Encoded protein: CASTRLAGSGNEQFF.

The rearrangement uses TRBV4-3 and TRBJ1-4; TRBD1 aligns across 7 bases. The trim removed 2 bases at V and 8 bases at J, leaving 17 bases unmatched. The CDR3 has 18 residues. CDR1 is LGHNA, CDR2 YSLEER, per germline. Here the CDR3 DNA reads TGCGCCAGCAGCCAACCTAAGACTTACAGGGGTGGAGAAGAAAAACTGTTTTTT. It specifies CASSQPKTYRGGEEKLFF.

The chain has TRBV10-3 and TRBJ1-5; unclear D gene. V was shortened by 0 bases and J by 6 bases, with 9 bases between the two germline ends. This CDR3 region has 14 residues. Looked up from germline, CDR1 is ENHRY and CDR2 is SYGVKD. The CDR3 sequence is CAISESGGGQPQHF. As DNA, the CDR3 is TGTGCCATCAGTGAGTCGGGAGGAGGTCAGCCCCAGCATTTT.

The J gene is TRBJ2-3, the V gene TRBV5-4, with 9 bases identical to TRBD2. Trimming cost V 4 bases and J 4 bases; bases outside gene matches: 13. Germline V lookup: CDR1 SGHNT, CDR2 YYREEE (reference sequence). The CDR3 has 17 amino acids. This CDR3 is CASSPRGAGGIPDTQYF. For the CDR3, the DNA is TGTGCCAGCAGCCCCCGTGGGGCGGGAGGGATACCAGATACGCAGTATTTT.

The J gene is TRBJ1-1, the V gene TRBV6-2 or TRBV6-3; 8 bases line up with TRBD1. Germline V lookup: CDR1 MNHEY, CDR2 SVGEGT. CDR3 size: 17 residues. V dropped 0 bases and J dropped 0; count of bases not matched to a gene: 6. CDR3: CASSYSRDRGVNTEAFF. DNA of the CDR3: TGTGCCAGCAGTTACTCGAGAGACAGGGGAGTGAACACTGAAGCTTTCTTT.

V and J are TRBV3-1 (or the pseudogene TRBV3-2) and TRBJ2-7; 8 bases line up with TRBD2. The germline V gene encodes CDR1 LGHDT and CDR2 YNNKEL (reference sequence). The trim removed 9 bases at V and 1 base at J, leaving 17 bases unmatched. The CDR3 loop spans 17 amino acids. CDR3 residues: CASPHIRSGSESYEQYF. CDR3 DNA sequence: TGTGCCAGTCCACATATACGCAGCGGGAGCGAATCCTACGAGCAGTACTTC.

This clone has only one observation. The V gene is TRBV6-5, the J gene TRBJ2-7, with 8 bases fitting TRBD1. Germline values: CDR1 MNHEY, CDR2 SVGAGI. The CDR3 contains 13 residues. Trimming removed 4 bases from V and 3 bases from J; junction bases left unmatched: 2. This CDR3 is CASSLQGDYEQYF. The CDR3 DNA reads as TGTGCCAGCAGTTTACAGGGGGACTACGAGCAGTACTTC.

The V gene is TRBV5-4, the J gene TRBJ1-6, with TRBD1 matching 8 bases. The ends lost 0 bases at V and 10 bases at J; junction bases unmatched: 6. The CDR3 sequence is 15 residues long. Germline CDR1 is SGHNT and CDR2 is YYREEE (reference sequence). The CDR3 here is CASSLVQGARSPLHF. The CDR3 nucleotides are TGTGCCAGCAGCTTGGTCCAGGGGGCAAGGTCACCCCTCCACTTT.

As concerns this clone: Being one base from a much bigger clone, this may be a read error. This specimen includes other DNA sequences encoding the same CDR3. The rearrangement links TRBV9 to TRBJ1-2; 7 nucleotides line up with TRBD1. Germline V gives CDR1 SGDLS, CDR2 YYNGEE. V shed 3 bases and J 5 bases; nucleotides not matched to a gene: 4. The CDR3 has 13 amino acids. CDR3 protein: CASSAGTVYGYTF. The CDR3 DNA reads TGTGCCAGCAGCGCTGGGACAGTATATGGCTACACCTTC.

This clone was found once. In DNA, the CDR3 is TGCAGCGTGGGACTAGCTGCATACTACAATGAGCAGTTCTTC. It codes for CSVGLAAYYNEQFF. The chain is built from TRBV29-1 and TRBJ2-1; 9 bases line up with TRBD2. The ends lost 6 bases at V and 3 bases at J; junction bases unmatched: 6. The CDR3 sequence is 14 residues long. In germline, CDR1 is SQVTM, CDR2 ANQGSEA.

The rearrangement joins TRBV11-1 to TRBJ1-2, with 8 positions matching TRBD1. V dropped 6 bases and J dropped 3; count of bases not matched to a gene: 12. The CDR3 consists of 16 residues. Germline CDR1 SGHAT, CDR2 FQDESV (reference sequence). DNA of the CDR3: TGTGCCAGCAGACCTCTACTGGGACAGGCCCACTATGGCTACACCTTC. Encoded protein: CASRPLLGQAHYGYTF.

The rearrangement links TRBV9 to TRBJ1-4; perhaps TRBD1 as D (6 bases). The CDR3 is 13 amino acids. Trimming shortened V by 4 bases and J by 8 bases, and 12 bases separated the two germline ends. Germline CDR1 reads SGDLS; CDR2 reads YYNGEE. The CDR3 here is CASSRTGGEKLFF. DNA for the CDR3: TGTGCCAGCAGCAGGACTGGGGGCGAAAAACTGTTTTTT.

The rearrangement uses TRBV6-5 and TRBJ1-5; D unclear. Germline loops: CDR1 MNHEY, CDR2 SVGAGI. V lost 5 bases and J 5 bases, leaving 10 bases between the germline ends. The CDR3 covers 13 residues. DNA of the CDR3: TGTGCCAGCAGTCCCCAGGTTTATCAGCCCCAGCATTTT. It yields the protein CASSPQVYQPQHF.

The V and J genes are TRBV3-1 (or the pseudogene TRBV3-2) and TRBJ2-7, with D perhaps TRBD2 (5 bases). This CDR3 is 14 amino acids long. The germline V gene has CDR1 LGHDT and CDR2 YNNKEL (reference sequence). V lost 4 bases and J lost 3, with 13 bases in between. The CDR3 sequence: CASSLHGLHYEQYF. The CDR3, as DNA: TGTGCCAGCAGCCTCCATGGACTCCACTACGAGCAGTACTTC.

This clone was seen once. The chain has TRBV5-1 and TRBJ2-1; tentatively, D is TRBD2 (5 bases). The CDR3 is 13 residues long. Per the germline V gene, CDR1 is SGHRS and CDR2 is YFSETQ. The V gene lost 4 bases and the J gene lost 6 bases, with 11 bases spanning the gap. CDR3 in amino acids: CASSEGWGNEQFF. DNA of the CDR3: TGCGCCAGCAGCGAGGGTTGGGGCAATGAGCAGTTCTTC.

This clone was picked up many times. V gene TRBV27 combines with J gene TRBJ2-7; 9 nucleotides align to TRBD2. The CDR3 runs 17 residues. V was pared by 5 bases and J by 2 bases, with 13 bases of the junction left unmatched. The germline gives CDR1 MNHEY, CDR2 SMNVEV (reference sequence). As DNA, the CDR3 is TGTGCCAGCAGTGTACCCGAGCTAGCGGGGAACACCTACGAGCAGTACTTC. Translated: CASSVPELAGNTYEQYF.

The chain couples TRBV3-1 (or the pseudogene TRBV3-2) to TRBJ1-2; TRBD1 agrees at 8 bases. This CDR3 spans 14 amino acids. With V trimmed by 4 bases and J by 7 bases, 8 bases remained unmatched. Germline lookup yields CDR1 LGHDT and CDR2 YNNKEL (reference sequence). CDR3 DNA sequence: TGTGCCAGCAGCCGAGGACAGGGCGGTGGTGGCTACACCTTC. It translates to CASSRGQGGGGYTF.

The chain combines TRBV9 with TRBJ1-1; tentatively, D is TRBD1 (6 bases). Looked up from germline, CDR1 is SGDLS and CDR2 is YYNGEE. The CDR3 has 12 amino acids. V was cut by 4 bases and J by 6 bases, with 10 bases left in between. CDR3 coding DNA: TGTGCCAGCAGCATACAGGGCGCTGAAGCTTTCTTT. As protein: CASSIQGAEAFF.

The chain has TRBV5-1 and TRBJ1-6; D is possibly TRBD1 (6 bases). CDR1 and CDR2 from the germline V gene are SGHRS and YFSETQ. V was shortened by 3 bases and J by 4 bases, with 17 bases between the two germline ends. The CDR3 consists of 17 residues. The CDR3 DNA is TGCGCCAGCAGCTGGGCCAGGGGTCAGGAATATAATTCACCCCTCCACTTT. Translated: CASSWARGQEYNSPLHF.

This clone was recorded once. The V call is TRBV7-2, the J call TRBJ1-2, with D tentatively TRBD1 (6 bases). The V end lost 0 bases, the J end lost 6 bases, and 20 bases lay between the germline ends. The CDR3 runs 17 residues. Germline loops: CDR1 SGHTA, CDR2 FQGNSA. This CDR3 is CASSLAYRGRGGDGYTF. CDR3 nucleotides: TGTGCCAGCAGCTTAGCATACCGTGGCAGGGGAGGGGATGGCTACACCTTC.

Only one count was recorded for this clone. V usage is TRBV4-3 and J usage is TRBJ2-1; a weak D match, TRBD2 (6 bases). Germline CDR1 reads LGHNA; CDR2 reads YSLEER. This CDR3 contains 16 residues. V was cut by 3 bases and J by 2 bases, with 14 bases left in between. The CDR3 reads CASSQTGAGTYNEQFF. For the CDR3, the DNA is TGCGCCAGCAGCCAGACGGGAGCGGGCACCTACAATGAGCAGTTCTTC.

With regard to this clone: The identical CDR3 is also encoded by other nucleotide sequences in the sample. CDR3 sequence reads: CASLGGTANTGELFF. The CDR3, as DNA: TGCGCCAGCTTGGGCGGGACTGCCAACACCGGGGAGCTGTTTTTT. V and J are TRBV5-1 and TRBJ2-2; possible D gene TRBD2, 6 bases. Trimming left V 7 bases short and J 2 bases short, with 15 bases between. This CDR3 contains 15 residues. Per the germline V gene, CDR1 is SGHRS and CDR2 is YFSETQ.

This chain links TRBV7-3 with TRBJ2-1; 8 bases align to TRBD2. The V gene end was trimmed by 5 bases and the J gene end by 0 bases; junction bases not matched to a gene: 3. Germline V lookup: CDR1 SGHTA, CDR2 FQGTGA. The CDR3 is 15 residues long. DNA for the CDR3: TGTGCCAGCAGCATCGGGACTAGCTCCTACAATGAGCAGTTCTTC. Protein: CASSIGTSSYNEQFF.